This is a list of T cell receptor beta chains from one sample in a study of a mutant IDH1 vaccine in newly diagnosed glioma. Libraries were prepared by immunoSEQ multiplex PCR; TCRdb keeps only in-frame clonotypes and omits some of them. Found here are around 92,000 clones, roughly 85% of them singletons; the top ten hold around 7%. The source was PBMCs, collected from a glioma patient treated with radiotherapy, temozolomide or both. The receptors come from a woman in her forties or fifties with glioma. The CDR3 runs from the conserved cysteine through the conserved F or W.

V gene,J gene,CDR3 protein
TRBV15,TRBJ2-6,CATSPTGQGPGANVLTF
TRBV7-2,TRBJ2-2,CASSERGPGELFF
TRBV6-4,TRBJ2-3,CASSAGTSGGGTQYF
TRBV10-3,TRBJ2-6,CAISAGTSGGASGANVLTF
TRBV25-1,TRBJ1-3,CASSESGGLGGNTIYF
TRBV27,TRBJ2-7,CASSLRGGVEYEQYF
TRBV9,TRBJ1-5,CASSVVGRCNQPQHF
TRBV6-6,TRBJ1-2,CASSWTGTGYTF
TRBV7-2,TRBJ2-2,CASSPQGDTGELFF
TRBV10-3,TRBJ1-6,CAISESRNSPLHF
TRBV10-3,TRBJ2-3,CAISSGGGTDTQYF
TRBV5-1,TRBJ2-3,CASSLPQGRDTQYF
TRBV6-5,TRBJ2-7,CASSAGGGNEQYF
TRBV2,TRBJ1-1,CASSFQQVAEAFF
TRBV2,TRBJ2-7,CASGTSPYYEQYF
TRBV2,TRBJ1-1,CASSEDTEAFF
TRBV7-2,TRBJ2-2,CASRRTSGGTGELFF